This record looks at one TCR beta chain sequence and its context. The method was immunoSEQ multiplex PCR; TCRdb's version includes in-frame clones alone and lacks a portion of them. The sample lists 100,000 or so clones, about 91% seen once, with around 3% in the top ten. CDR1 is SQVTM and CDR2 is ANQGSEA in the germline V gene. J lost 7 bases, V lost 6 bases, and 8 bases had no gene match. This CDR3 has 14 amino acids. The data were taken from a study of T cell changes during pregnancy in multiple sclerosis. The receptor was isolated from a female donor with multiple sclerosis, enrolled in a pregnancy study. The input for sequencing was peripheral blood, taken in the second trimester of pregnancy. The chain employs TRBV29-1 and TRBJ1-6; 8 bases match TRBD1. This chain's CDR3 is CSVSGTGGNSPLHF. The DNA for the CDR3 is TGCAGCGTCTCCGGGACAGGCGGAAATTCACCCCTCCACTTT.